The source of this TCR beta chain is a study of blood T cells in healthy people across ages. A sample-barcoded 5' primer and a J-beta primer mix were used in a second PCR of roughly 7 to 11 cycles. A template-switch adaptor that had 12 random nucleotides put a tag on each cDNA molecule. Sequencing yielded, for each sample, at least 3 million paired-end reads carrying CDR3. Using its own MiXCR run on the 5' RACE reads, TCRdb lists one record per CDR3 protein. The table shows just under 750,000 distinct CDR3 sequences, with over 20% occurring only once. The germline CDR1 and CDR2 sequences are MNHEY and SMNVEV (reference sequence). The CDR3 has 14 residues. The trim removed 6 bases at V and 5 bases at J, leaving 8 bases unmatched. Each donor gave approximately 9.1 milliliters of peripheral blood. Extractions gave at least 5 micrograms of total RNA per sample.

Sequenced sample: blood. This receptor was obtained from a man in his 70s in good health. V and J are TRBV27 and TRBJ1-2; TRBD1 matches at 8 bases. The CDR3 nucleotides are TGTGCCAGCAGCGGGACAGGAGGCCCATATGGCTACACCTTC. As protein: CASSGTGGPYGYTF.